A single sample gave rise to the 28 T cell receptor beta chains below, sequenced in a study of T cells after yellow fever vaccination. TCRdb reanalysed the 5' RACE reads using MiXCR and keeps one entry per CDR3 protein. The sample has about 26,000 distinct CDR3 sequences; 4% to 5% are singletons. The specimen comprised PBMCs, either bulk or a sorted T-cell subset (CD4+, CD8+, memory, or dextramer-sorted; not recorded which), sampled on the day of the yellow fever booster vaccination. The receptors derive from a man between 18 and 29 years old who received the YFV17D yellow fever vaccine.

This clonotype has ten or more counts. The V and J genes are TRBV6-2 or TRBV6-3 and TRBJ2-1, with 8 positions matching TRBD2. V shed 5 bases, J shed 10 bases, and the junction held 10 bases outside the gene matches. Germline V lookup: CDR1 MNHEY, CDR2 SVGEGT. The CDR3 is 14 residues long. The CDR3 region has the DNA TGTGCCAGCAGTCCCGGACTAGCAGCAGGAGAGCAGTTCTTC. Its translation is CASSPGLAAGEQFF.

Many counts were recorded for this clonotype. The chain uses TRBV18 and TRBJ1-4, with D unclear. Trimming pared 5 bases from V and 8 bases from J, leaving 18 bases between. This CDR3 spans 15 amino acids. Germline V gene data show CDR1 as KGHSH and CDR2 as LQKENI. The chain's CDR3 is CASSSYSEGGEKLFF. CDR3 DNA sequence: TGTGCCAGCTCATCTTACTCGGAAGGCGGAGAAAAACTGTTTTTT.

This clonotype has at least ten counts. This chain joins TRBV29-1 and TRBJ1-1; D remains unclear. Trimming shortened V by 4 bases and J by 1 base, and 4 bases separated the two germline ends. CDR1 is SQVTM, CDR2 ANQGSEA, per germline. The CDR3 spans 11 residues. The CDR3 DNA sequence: TGCAGCGTTGCAAGGAACACTGAAGCTTTCTTT. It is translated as CSVARNTEAFF.

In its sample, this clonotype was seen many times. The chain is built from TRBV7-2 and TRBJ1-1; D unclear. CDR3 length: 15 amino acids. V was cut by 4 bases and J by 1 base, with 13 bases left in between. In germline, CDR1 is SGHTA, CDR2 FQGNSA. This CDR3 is CASSSSLDRNTEAFF. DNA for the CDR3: TGTGCCAGCAGCTCCTCGCTGGATAGGAACACTGAAGCTTTCTTT.

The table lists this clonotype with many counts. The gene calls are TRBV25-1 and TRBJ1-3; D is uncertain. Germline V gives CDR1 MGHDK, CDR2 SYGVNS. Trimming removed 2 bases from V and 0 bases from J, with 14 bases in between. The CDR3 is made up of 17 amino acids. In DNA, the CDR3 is TGTGCCAGCAGTGAACCCCCGGAGCTTACCTCTGGAAACACCATATATTTT. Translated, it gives CASSEPPELTSGNTIYF.

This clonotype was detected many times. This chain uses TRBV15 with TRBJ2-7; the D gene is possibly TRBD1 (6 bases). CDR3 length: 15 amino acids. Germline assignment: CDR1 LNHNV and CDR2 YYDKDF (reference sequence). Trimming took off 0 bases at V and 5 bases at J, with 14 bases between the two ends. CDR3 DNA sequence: TGTGCCACCAGCAGAGATAAAACAGGGATTAACGAGCAGTACGTC. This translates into CATSRDKTGINEQYV.

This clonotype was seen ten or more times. In nucleotides, the CDR3 is TGTGCCAGCAGTGACTCCCCCGGGCAGGGGGCAGAGAGCTACACCTTC. The encoded protein is CASSDSPGQGAESYTF. The rearrangement uses TRBV6-4 and TRBJ1-2; TRBD1 aligns across 8 bases. The J segment lost 9 bases and the V segment lost 0 bases, leaving 12 bases of the junction unmatched. The CDR3 sequence is 16 residues long. Germline assignment: CDR1 MRHNA and CDR2 SNTAGT.

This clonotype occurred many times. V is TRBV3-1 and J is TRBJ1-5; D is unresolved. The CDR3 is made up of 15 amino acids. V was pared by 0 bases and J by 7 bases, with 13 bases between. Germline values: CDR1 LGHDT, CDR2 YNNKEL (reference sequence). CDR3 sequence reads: CASSQDEGLQQPQHF. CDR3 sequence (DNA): TGTGCCAGCAGCCAAGATGAAGGGTTACAGCAGCCCCAGCATTTT.

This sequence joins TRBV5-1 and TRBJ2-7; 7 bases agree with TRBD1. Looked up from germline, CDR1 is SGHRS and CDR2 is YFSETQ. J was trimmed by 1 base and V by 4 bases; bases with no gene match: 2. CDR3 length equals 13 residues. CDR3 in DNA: TGCGCCAGCAGCGAGGGGGCATCCTACGAGCAGTACTTC. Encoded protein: CASSEGASYEQYF.

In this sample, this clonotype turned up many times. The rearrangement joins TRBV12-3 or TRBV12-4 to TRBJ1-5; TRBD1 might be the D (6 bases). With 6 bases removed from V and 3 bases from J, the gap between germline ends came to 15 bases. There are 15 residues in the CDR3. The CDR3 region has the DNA TGTGCCAGCAGCGGTAAGGACAGCCACAATCAGCCCCAGCATTTT. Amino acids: CASSGKDSHNQPQHF.

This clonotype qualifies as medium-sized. CDR3 in amino acids: CASSEGDTGELFF. CDR3 nucleotides: TGTGCCAGCAGTGAAGGGGACACCGGGGAGCTGTTTTTT. The J gene is TRBJ2-2, the V gene TRBV6-4; perhaps TRBD1 as D (5 bases). The CDR3 covers 13 residues. Trimming removed 3 bases at V and 3 bases at J, with 5 bases between. CDR1 is MRHNA and CDR2 is SNTAGT in the germline V gene.

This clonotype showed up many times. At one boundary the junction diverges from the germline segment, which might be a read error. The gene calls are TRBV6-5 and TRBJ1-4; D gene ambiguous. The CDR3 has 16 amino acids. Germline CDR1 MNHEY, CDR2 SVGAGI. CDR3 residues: CASSYRFNGFNENLFF. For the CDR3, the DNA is TGTGCCAGCAGTTACCGCTTTAATGGTTTTAATGAAAACCTGTTTTTT.

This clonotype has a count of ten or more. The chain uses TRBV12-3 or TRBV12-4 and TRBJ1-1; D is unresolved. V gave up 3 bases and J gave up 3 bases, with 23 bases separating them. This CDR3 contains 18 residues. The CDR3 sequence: CASSLTAATRARDTEAFF. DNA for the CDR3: TGTGCCAGCAGTTTGACCGCGGCAACTAGGGCTAGGGACACTGAAGCTTTCTTT.

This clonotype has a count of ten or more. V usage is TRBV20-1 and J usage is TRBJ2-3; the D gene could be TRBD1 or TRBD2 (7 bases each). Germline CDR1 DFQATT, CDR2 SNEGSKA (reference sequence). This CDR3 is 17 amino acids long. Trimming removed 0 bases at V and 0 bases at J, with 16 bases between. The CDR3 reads CSARDSRGTTSTDTQYF. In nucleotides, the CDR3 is TGCAGTGCTAGAGATTCCAGGGGGACTACTAGCACAGATACGCAGTATTTT.

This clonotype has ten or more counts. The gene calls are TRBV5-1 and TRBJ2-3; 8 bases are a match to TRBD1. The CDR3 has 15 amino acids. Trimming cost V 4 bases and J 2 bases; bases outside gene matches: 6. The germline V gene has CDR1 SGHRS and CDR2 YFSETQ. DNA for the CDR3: TGCGCCAGCAGCGTCCAGGGGGCCCCCACAGATACGCAGTATTTT. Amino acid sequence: CASSVQGAPTDTQYF.

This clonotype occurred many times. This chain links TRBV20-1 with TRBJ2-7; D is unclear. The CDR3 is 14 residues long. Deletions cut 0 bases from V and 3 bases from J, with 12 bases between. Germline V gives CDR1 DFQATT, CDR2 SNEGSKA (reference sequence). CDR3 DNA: TGCAGTGCTAGAGACCCGAAAATTGACTACGAGCAGTACTTC. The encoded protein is CSARDPKIDYEQYF.

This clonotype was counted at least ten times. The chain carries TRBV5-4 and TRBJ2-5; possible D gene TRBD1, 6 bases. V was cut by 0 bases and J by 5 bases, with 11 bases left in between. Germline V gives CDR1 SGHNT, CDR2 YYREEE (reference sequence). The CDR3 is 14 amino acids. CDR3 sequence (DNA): TGTGCCAGCAGCTTGGCAGGGGCGACGGAGACCCAGTACTTC. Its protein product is CASSLAGATETQYF.

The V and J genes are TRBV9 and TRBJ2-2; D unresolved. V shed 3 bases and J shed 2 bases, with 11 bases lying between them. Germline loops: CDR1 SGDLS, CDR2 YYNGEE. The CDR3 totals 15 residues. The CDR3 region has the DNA TGTGCCAGCAGCGCGTCGACACTTAACACCGGGGAGCTGTTTTTT. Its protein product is CASSASTLNTGELFF.

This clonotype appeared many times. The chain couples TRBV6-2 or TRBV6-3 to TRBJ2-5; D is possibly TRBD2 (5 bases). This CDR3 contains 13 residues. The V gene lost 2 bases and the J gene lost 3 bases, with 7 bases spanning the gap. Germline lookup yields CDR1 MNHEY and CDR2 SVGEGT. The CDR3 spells CASSYRTEETQYF. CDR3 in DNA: TGTGCCAGCAGTTACAGGACTGAAGAGACCCAGTACTTC.

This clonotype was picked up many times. The CDR3 spells CAIRGDRGNEQYF. CDR3 in DNA: TGTGCCATCAGGGGCGACAGGGGGAACGAGCAGTACTTC. V and J are TRBV10-3 and TRBJ2-7, with TRBD1 matching over 9 bases. V gave up 6 bases and J gave up 5 bases; unmatched junction bases: 5. The CDR3 has 13 amino acids. Germline assignment: CDR1 ENHRY and CDR2 SYGVKD.

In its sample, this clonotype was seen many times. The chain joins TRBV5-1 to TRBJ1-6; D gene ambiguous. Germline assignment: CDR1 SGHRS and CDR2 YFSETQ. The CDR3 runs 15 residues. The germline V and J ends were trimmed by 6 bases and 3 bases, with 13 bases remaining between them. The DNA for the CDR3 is TGCGCCAGCACCACGGACGGGTTCTATAATTCACCCCTCCACTTT. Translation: CASTTDGFYNSPLHF.

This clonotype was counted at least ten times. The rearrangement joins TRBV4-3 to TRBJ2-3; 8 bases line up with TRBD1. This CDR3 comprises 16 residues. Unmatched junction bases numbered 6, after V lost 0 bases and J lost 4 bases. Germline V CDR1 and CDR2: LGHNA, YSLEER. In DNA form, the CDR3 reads TGCGCCAGCAGCCAAGATTCATCGACAGGGGCAGATACGCAGTATTTT. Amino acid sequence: CASSQDSSTGADTQYF.

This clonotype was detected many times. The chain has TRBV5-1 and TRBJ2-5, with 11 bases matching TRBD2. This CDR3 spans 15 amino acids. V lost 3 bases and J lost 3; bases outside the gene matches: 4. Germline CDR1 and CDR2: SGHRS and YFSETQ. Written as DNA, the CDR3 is TGCGCCAGCAGCTCTTCGACTAGCGGGAAAGAGACCCAGTACTTC. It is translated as CASSSSTSGKETQYF.

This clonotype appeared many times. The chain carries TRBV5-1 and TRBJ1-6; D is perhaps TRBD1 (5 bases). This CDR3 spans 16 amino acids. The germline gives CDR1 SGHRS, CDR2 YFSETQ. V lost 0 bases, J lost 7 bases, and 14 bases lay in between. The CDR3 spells CASSLASQGTNSPLHF. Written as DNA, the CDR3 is TGCGCCAGCAGCTTGGCCTCTCAGGGTACGAATTCACCCCTCCACTTT.

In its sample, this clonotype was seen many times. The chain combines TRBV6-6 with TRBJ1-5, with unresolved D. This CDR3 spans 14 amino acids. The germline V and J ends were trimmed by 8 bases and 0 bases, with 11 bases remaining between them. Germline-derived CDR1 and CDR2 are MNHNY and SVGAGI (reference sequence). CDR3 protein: CASGPSDSNQPQHF. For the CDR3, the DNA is TGTGCCAGCGGACCCTCGGATAGCAATCAGCCCCAGCATTTT.

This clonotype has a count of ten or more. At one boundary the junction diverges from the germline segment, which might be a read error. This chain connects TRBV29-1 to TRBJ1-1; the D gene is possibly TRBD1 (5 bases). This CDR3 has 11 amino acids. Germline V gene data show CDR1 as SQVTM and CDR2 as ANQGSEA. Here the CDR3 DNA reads TGTACAGGTCTGAGGAACACTGAAGCTTTCTTT. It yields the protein CTGLRNTEAFF.

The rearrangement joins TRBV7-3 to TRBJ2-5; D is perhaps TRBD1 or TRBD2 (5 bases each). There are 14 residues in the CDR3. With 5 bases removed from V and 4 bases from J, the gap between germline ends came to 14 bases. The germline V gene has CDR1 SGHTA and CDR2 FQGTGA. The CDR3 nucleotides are TGTGCCAGCAGCCCTCGGGAAGGGGTAGAGACCCAGTACTTC. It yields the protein CASSPREGVETQYF.

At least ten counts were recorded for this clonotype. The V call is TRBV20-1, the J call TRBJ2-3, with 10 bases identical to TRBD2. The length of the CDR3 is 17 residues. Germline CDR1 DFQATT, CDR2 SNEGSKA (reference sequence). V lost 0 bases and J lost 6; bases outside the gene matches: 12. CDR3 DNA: TGCAGTGCTAGAGATTGGACTAGCGGTGTTAGGGGGGATACGCAGTATTTT. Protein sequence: CSARDWTSGVRGDTQYF.